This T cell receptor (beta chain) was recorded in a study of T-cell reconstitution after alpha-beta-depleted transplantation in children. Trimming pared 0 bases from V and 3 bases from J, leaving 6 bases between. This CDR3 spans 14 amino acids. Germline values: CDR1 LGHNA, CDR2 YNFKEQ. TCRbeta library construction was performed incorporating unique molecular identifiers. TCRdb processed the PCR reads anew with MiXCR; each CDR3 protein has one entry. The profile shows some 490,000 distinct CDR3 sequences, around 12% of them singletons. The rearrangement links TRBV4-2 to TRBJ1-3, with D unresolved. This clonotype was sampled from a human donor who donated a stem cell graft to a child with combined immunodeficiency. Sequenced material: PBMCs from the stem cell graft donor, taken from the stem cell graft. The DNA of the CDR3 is TGTGCCAGCAGCCAAGATCGAATTGGAAACACCATATATTTT. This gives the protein CASSQDRIGNTIYF.